This T cell receptor (beta chain) was profiled in a study of blood T cell repertoires in COVID-19. Study summary: COVID-19 samples, acute and convalescent, were from the United States, Italy and Spain. In each case, the material was cDNA or gDNA derived from T cells, B-cell-depleted T cells, or PBMCs.

The table came from immunoSEQ multiplex PCR; TCRdb's copy has only in-frame clones and leaves some out. The profile shows about 120,000 clones, over 60% of them singletons. Germline V CDR1 and CDR2: SGHRS, YFSETQ. V dropped 3 bases and J dropped 3; count of bases not matched to a gene: 3. The CDR3 is 16 residues long. The sequenced material came from peripheral blood. This rearrangement joins TRBV5-1 to TRBJ2-3; the match to TRBD2 covers 14 bases. The receptor was derived from a woman at least 80 years old with active or convalescent COVID-19. The CDR3 DNA follows: TGCGCCAGCAGCTCGGGACTAGCGGGAGATACAGATACGCAGTATTTT. Translating it yields CASSSGLAGDTDTQYF.